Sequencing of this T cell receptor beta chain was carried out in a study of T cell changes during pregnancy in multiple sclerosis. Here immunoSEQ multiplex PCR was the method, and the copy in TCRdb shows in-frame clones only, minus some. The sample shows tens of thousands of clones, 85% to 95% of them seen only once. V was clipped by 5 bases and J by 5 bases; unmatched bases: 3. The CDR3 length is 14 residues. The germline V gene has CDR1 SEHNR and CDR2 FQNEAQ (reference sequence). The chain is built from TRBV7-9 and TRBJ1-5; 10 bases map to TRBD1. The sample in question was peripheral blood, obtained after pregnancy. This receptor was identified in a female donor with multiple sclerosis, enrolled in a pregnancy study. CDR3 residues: CASSPGTGDQPQHF. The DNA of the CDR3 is TGTGCCAGCAGCCCCGGGACAGGGGATCAGCCCCAGCATTTT.